What follows are 2 T cell receptor beta chains derived from one specimen sequenced in a study of shared clonotypes between healthy human individuals. The protocol was immunoSEQ multiplex PCR, while the TCRdb copy is restricted to in-frame clones and leaves out a portion. Altogether about 2.4 million clones are present, roughly 93% being singletons, with the ten largest covering about 0.38%. Sequencing was done on a sample of naive CD4+ T cells from PBMCs. Subset defined: CD45RA+ positively selected. The receptors come from a man aged 18 to 30 in good health. Some clones in this sample may be carry-over from other donors' samples.

This clone was counted between two and nine times. The gene calls are TRBV5-1 and TRBJ2-7; 7 bases are a match to TRBD1. V lost 4 bases, J lost 3 bases, and 10 bases stayed unmatched. The CDR3 length is 15 residues. Germline assignment: CDR1 SGHRS and CDR2 YFSETQ. The CDR3 loop is CASSPPGTAFYEQYF. The CDR3 DNA follows: TGCGCCAGCAGCCCTCCCGGGACAGCCTTCTACGAGCAGTACTTC. The full variable domain, in which reference TRBV5-1 and TRBJ2-7 provide the parts outside the CDR3, is KAGVTQTPRYLIKTRGQQVTLSCSPISGHRSVSWYQQTPGQGLQFLFEYFSETQRNKGNFPGRFSGRQFSNSRSEMNVSTLELGDSALYLCASSPPGTAFYEQYFGPGTRLTVT.

The chain is built from TRBV11-2 and TRBJ1-1, with a possible D match to TRBD1 (6 bases). Deletions cut 7 bases from V and 3 bases from J, with 18 bases between. The CDR3 contains 15 residues. From germline, CDR1 is SGHAT and CDR2 FQNNGV. The CDR3 protein is CASTRLGEGDTEAFF. The CDR3 nucleotides read TGTGCCAGCACCCGTTTGGGGGAGGGGGACACTGAAGCTTTCTTT. Combining the CDR3 with reference TRBV11-2 and TRBJ1-1 gives the whole variable domain EAGVAQSPRYKIIEKRQSVAFWCNPISGHATLYWYQQILGQGPKLLIQFQNNGVVDDSQLPKDRFSAERLKGVDSTLKIQPAKLEDSAVYLCASTRLGEGDTEAFFGQGTRLTVV.